This paragraph reports one T cell receptor (beta chain). Its antigen is not known. Per germline, CDR1 WNHNN and CDR2 SYGVQD (reference sequence). V shed 3 bases, J shed 3 bases, and the junction held 10 bases outside the gene matches. The CDR3 contains 17 residues. This specimen belongs to a study of cytomegalovirus exposure and HLA in healthy donors. Findings of the study overall: As confirmed in vitro, a few CMV-associated chains were specific for CMV antigens.

The primer mix had 60 Vbeta and 13 Jbeta primers. Using immunoSEQ multiplex PCR, the repertoire was profiled, and TCRdb retains in-frame clones only, with some absent. Here the sample table reports around 76,000 clones. The TCR originated in a man aged 40-50 years in good health and CMV-seronegative. The sample comprised PBMCs. This chain links TRBV10-1 with TRBJ1-1; 10 nucleotides match TRBD1. Here the CDR3 reads CASSDLPGQGTDTEAFF. CDR3 nucleotide sequence: TGCGCCAGCAGTGATTTGCCGGGACAGGGGACGGACACTGAAGCTTTCTTT.